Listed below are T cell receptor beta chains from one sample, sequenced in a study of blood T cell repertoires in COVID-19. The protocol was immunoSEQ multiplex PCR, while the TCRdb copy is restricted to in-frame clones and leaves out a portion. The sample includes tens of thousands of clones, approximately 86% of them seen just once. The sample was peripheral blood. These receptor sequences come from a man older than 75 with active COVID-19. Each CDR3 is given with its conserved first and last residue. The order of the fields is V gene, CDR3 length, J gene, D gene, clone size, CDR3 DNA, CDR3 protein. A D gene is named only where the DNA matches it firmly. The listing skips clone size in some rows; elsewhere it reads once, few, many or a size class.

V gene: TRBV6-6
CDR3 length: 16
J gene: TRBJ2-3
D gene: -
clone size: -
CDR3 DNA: TGTGCCAGCAGTTATAGGGGCCAACTCAGCACAGATACGCAGTATTTT
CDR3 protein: CASSYRGQLSTDTQYF

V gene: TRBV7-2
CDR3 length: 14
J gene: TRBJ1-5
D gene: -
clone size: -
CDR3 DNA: TGTGCCAGCAGCTTAGCCGGGGGCAATCAGCCCCAGCATTTT
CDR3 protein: CASSLAGGNQPQHF

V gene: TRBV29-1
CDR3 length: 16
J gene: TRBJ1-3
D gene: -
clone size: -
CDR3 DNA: TGCAGCGTTGGTGGGATTACAGGAGGGTCTGGAAACACCATATATTTT
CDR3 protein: CSVGGITGGSGNTIYF

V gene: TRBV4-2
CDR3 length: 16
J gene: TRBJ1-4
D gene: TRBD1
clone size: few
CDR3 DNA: TGTGCCAGCAGCCAACCTACGGGGGACAGAACTGAAAAACTGTTTTTT
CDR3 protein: CASSQPTGDRTEKLFF

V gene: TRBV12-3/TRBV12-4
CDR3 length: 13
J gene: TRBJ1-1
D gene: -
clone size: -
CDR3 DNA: TGTGCCAGCAGTTCCGGGGTTCGAACTGAAGCTTTCTTT
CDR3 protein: CASSSGVRTEAFF

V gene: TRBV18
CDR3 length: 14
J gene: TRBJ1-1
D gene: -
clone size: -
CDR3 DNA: TGTGCCAGCTCACCACTCGGGGGTCCTACTGAAGCTTTCTTT
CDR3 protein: CASSPLGGPTEAFF

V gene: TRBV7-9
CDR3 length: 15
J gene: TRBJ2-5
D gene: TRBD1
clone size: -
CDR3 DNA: TGTGCCAGCAGCCCAAGGACAGGAAAACAAGAGACCCAGTACTTC
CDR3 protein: CASSPRTGKQETQYF

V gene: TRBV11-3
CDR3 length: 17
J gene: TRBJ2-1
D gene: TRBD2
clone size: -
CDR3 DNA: TGTGCCAGCAGCTTTAGTTTTTTGGGCGGGAGGGAGAATGAGCAGTTCTTC
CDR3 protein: CASSFSFLGGRENEQFF

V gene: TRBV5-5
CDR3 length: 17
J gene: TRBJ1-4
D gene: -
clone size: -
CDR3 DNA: TGTGCCAGCAGCTCGGGGGGGTTGGTTGCAACTAATGAAAAACTGTTTTTT
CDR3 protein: CASSSGGLVATNEKLFF

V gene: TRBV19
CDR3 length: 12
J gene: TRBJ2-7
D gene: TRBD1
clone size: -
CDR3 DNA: TGTGCCAGTAGTTCCAGGGGGCTCGAGCAGTACTTC
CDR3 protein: CASSSRGLEQYF

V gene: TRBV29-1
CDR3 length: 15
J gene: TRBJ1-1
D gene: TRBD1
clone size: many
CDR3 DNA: TGCAGCGCCCGCCCCCTACAGGGGGAGAACACTGAAGCTTTCTTT
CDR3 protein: CSARPLQGENTEAFF

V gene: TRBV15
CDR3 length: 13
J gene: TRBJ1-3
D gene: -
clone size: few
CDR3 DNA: TGTGCCACCAGGTCCGCGCGGGGAAACACCATATATTTT
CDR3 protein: CATRSARGNTIYF

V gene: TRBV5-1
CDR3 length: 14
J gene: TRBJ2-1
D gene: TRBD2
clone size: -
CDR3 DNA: TGCGCCAGCCTTAGCGGGGGCTCCTACAATGAGCAGTTCTTC
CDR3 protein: CASLSGGSYNEQFF

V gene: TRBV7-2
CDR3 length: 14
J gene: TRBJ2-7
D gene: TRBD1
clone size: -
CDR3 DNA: TGTGCCAGCAGCTCCCGACAGGGGGTTTACGAGCAGTACTTC
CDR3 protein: CASSSRQGVYEQYF

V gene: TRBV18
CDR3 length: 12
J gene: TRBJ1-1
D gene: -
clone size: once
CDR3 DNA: TGTGCCAGCTCTCCGGCGGCCACTGAAGCTTTCTTT
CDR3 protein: CASSPAATEAFF

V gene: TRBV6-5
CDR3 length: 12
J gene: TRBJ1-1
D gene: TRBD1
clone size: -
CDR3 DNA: TGTGCCAGCAGATCGACAGGGACTGAAGCTTTCTTT
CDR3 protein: CASRSTGTEAFF

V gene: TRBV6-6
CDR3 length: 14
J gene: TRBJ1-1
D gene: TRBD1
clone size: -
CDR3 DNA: TGTGCCAGCGGTTCAGGACAGGGGGCCACTGAAGCTTTCTTT
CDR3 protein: CASGSGQGATEAFF

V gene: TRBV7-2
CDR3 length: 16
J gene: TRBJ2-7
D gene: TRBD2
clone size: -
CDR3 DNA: TGTGCCAGCAGCATGTGGACTAGCGGCAGCTCCTACGAGCAGTACTTC
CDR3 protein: CASSMWTSGSSYEQYF

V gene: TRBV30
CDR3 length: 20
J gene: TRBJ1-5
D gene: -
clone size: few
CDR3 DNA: TGTGCCTGGAGCGCTGGGAGTCTTTGGCCGGGACAACGTTCAAATCAGCCCCAGCATTTT
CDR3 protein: CAWSAGSLWPGQRSNQPQHF

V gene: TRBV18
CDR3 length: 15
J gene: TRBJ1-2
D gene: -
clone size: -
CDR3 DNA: TGTGCCAGCTCACCTGGACCGGACAGTAACTATGGCTACACCTTC
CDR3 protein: CASSPGPDSNYGYTF

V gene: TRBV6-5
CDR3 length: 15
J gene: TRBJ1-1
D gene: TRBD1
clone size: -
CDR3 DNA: TGTGCCAGCAGTAATCCGACAGGGGTGGGCACTGAAGCTTTCTTT
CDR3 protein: CASSNPTGVGTEAFF

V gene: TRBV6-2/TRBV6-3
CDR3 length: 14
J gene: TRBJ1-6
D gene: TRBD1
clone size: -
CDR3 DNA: TGTGCCAGCAGCTCCGGACAGGGGTATTCACCCCTCCACTTT
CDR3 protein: CASSSGQGYSPLHF

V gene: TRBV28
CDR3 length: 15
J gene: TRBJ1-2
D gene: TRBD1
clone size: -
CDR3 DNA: TGTGCCAGCAGTTTCCCTACAGGGGGTAGCTATGGCTACACCTTC
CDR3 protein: CASSFPTGGSYGYTF

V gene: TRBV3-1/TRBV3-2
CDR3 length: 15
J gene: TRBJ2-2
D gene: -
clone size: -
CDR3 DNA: TGTGCCAGCAGATTCTCCGGGTCCCTCACCGGGGAGCTGTTTTTT
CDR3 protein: CASRFSGSLTGELFF

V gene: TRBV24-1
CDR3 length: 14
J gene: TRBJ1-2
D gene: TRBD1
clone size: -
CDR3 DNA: TGTGCCACCAGTGATCCCGGACAGGGGGGAGGCTACACCTTC
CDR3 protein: CATSDPGQGGGYTF

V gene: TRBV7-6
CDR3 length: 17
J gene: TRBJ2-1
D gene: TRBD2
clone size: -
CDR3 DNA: TGTGCCAGCGGCTTAGTGGCTAGCGGGAGCTCCTCACATGAGCAGTTCTTC
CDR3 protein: CASGLVASGSSSHEQFF

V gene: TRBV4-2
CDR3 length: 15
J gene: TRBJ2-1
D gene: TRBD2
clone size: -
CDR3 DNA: TGTGCCAGCAGCCAACTAGCGGGGGGGCGGAATGAGCAGTTCTTC
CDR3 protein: CASSQLAGGRNEQFF

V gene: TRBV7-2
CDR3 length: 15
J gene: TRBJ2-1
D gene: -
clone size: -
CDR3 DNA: TGTGCCAGCAGCTTCGACGGGAGCTCCTACAATGAGCAGTTCTTC
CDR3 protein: CASSFDGSSYNEQFF

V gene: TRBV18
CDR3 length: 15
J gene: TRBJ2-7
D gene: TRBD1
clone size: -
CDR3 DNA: TGTGCCAGCTCCCGCGTCACAGGGGCTCGGGGCGAGCAGTACTTC
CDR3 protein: CASSRVTGARGEQYF

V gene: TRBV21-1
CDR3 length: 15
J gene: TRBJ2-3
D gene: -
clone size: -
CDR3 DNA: TGTGCCAGCAGCAAAAAACAGGGGAGCACAGATACGCAGTATTTT
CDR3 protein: CASSKKQGSTDTQYF

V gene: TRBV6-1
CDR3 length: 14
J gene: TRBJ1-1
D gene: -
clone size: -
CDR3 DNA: TGTGCCAGCAGTGAAGCTCCCTTGAACACTGAAGCTTTCTTT
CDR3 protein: CASSEAPLNTEAFF

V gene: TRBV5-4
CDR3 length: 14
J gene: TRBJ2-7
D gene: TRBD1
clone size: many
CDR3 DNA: TGTGCCAGCAGTTTCCGAATAGGGGGCCACGAGCAGTACTTC
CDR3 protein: CASSFRIGGHEQYF

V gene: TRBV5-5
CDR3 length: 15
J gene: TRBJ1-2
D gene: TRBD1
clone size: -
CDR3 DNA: TGTGCCAGCAGCTGGGGGGACAGCCCCATCTATGGCTACACCTTC
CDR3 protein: CASSWGDSPIYGYTF

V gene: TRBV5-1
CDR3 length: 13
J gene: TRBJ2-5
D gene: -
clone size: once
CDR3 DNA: TGCGCCAGCAGCTTGGGAGATAAAGAGACCCAGTACTTC
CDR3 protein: CASSLGDKETQYF

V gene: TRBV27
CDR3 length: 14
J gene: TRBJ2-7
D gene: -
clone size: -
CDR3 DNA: TGTGCCAGCAGATCGAGGGCAGGAGGCTACGAGCAGTACTTC
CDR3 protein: CASRSRAGGYEQYF

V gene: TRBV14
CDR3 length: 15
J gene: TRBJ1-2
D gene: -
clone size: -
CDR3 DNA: TGTGCCAGCAGCCAAGATCTTGGTCGGGGCTATGGCTACACCTTC
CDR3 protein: CASSQDLGRGYGYTF

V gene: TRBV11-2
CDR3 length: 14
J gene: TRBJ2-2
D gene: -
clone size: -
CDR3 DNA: TGTGCCAGCAGCTTTAGTCTGAACACCGGGGAGCTGTTTTTT
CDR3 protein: CASSFSLNTGELFF

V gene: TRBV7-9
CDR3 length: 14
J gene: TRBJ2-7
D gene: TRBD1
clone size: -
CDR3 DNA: TGTGCCAGCAGCTTCGGCGACAGGGGGTTCGAGCAGTACTTC
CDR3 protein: CASSFGDRGFEQYF

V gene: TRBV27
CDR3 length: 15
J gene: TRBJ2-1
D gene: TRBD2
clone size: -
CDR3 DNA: TGTGCCAGCAGTTTCGCTAGCGGGGTCTACAATGAGCAGTTCTTC
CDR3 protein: CASSFASGVYNEQFF

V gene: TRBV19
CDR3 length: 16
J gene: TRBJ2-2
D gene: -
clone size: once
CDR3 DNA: TGTGCCAGTAGCCATGATGCCTGGAGGGACACCGGGGAGCTGTTTTTT
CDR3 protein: CASSHDAWRDTGELFF

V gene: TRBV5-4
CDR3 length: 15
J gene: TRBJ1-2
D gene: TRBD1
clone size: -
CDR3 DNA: TGTGCCAGCAGCTTGGTACAGGGGGCTTCTGATGGCTACACCTTC
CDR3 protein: CASSLVQGASDGYTF

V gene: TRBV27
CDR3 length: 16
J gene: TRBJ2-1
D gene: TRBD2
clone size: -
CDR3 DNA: TGTGCCAGCAGTCCCTTTGCGGGAGGGCCGTACAATGAGCAGTTCTTC
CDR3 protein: CASSPFAGGPYNEQFF

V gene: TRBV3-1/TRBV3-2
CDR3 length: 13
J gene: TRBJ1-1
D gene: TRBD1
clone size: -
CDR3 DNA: TGTGCCAGCAGCGGGGACAGGAACACTGAAGCTTTCTTT
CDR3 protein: CASSGDRNTEAFF

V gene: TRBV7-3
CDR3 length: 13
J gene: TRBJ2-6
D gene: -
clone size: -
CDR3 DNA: TGTGCCAGCAGCCCCGCTGGGGCCAACGTCCTGACTTTC
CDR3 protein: CASSPAGANVLTF

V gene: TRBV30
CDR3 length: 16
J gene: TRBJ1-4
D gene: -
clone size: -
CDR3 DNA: TGTGCCTGCCCCAGGGTGACCCCATTTGTTGGTGAAAAACTGTTTTTT
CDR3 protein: CACPRVTPFVGEKLFF

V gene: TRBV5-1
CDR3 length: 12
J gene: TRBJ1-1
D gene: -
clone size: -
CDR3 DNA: TGCGCCAGCAGTCCCGGGGGCACTGAAGCTTTCTTT
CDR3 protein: CASSPGGTEAFF

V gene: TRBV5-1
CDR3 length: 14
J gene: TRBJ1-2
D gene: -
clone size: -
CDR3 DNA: TGCGCCAGCAGCTTGGGGGCAGGGGACGATGGCTACACCTTC
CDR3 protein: CASSLGAGDDGYTF

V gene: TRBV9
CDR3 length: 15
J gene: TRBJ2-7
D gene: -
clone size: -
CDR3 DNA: TGTGCCAGCAGCGTAGGGGTTAGCAGCGAGTACGAGCAGTACTTC
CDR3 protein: CASSVGVSSEYEQYF